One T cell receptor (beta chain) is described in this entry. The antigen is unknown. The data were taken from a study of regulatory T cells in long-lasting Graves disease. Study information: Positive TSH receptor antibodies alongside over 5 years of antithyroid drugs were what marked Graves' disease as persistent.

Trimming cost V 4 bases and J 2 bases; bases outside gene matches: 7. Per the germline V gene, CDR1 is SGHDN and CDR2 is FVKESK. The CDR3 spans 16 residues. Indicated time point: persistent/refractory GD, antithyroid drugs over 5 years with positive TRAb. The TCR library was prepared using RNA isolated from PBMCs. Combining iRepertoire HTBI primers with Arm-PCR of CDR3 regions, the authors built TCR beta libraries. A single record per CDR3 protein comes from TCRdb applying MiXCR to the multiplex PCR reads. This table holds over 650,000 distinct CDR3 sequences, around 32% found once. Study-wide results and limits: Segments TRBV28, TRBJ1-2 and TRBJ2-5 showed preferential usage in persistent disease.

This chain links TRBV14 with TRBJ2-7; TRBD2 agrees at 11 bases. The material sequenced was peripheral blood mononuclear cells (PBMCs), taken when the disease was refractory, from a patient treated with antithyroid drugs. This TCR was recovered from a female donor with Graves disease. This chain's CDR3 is CASSRTSGSSPYEQYF. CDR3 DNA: TGTGCCAGCAGCCGAACTAGCGGGAGTAGTCCCTACGAGCAGTACTTC.